The rows below give T cell receptor beta chains drawn from one sample of a study of HIV-infected patients and healthy controls. One entry per CDR3 protein, called by TCRdb with MiXCR from the 5' RACE reads. The sample shows some 20,000 distinct CDR3 sequences, 12% of them seen only once. Specimen: blood. The receptors originated from an adult in good health. CDR3s include the opening cysteine and the closing phenylalanine or tryptophan. D genes are given only for firm matches. A row's size may be missing; if present it is once, few, many or a size class.

D gene	clone size	V gene	J gene	CDR3 DNA	CDR3 protein
NA	medium-sized	TRBV6-5	TRBJ2-3	TGTGCCAGCAGTCCCGCAGGTGGAGATACGCAGTATTTT	CASSPAGGDTQYF
NA	many	TRBV20-1	TRBJ2-1	TGCAGTGCACACGACAGGACCGGATACAATGAGCAGTTCTTC	CSAHDRTGYNEQFF
NA	many	TRBV5-6	TRBJ2-1	TGTGCCAGCAGCTTGGACTACGAAGGGCAGTTCTTC	CASSLDYEGQFF
NA	many	TRBV29-1	TRBJ2-3	TGCAGCGTTGGCCTCTCCCCGGATACGCAGTATTTT	CSVGLSPDTQYF
NA	many	TRBV9	TRBJ1-1	TGTGCCAGCAGCACATCGGGATATCGGGCAGGGGAATCTGAAGCTTTCTTT	CASSTSGYRAGESEAFF
NA	few	TRBV2	TRBJ2-5	TGTGCCAGCAGTGAGATGCAGGGGTACGAGACCCAGTACTTC	CASSEMQGYETQYF
NA	medium-sized	TRBV12-3/TRBV12-4	TRBJ1-3	TGTGCCAGCAGTTTAGGAACCCGCAGCTCTGGAAACACCATATATTTT	CASSLGTRSSGNTIYF
TRBD2	NA	TRBV9	TRBJ2-1	TGTGCCAGCAGCGCGTTGTTTAGCGGGAATGAGCAGTTCTTC	CASSALFSGNEQFF
NA	few	TRBV21-1	TRBJ2-5	TGTGCCAAGACAGGGATTAAGGAGACCCAGTACTTC	CAKTGIKETQYF
NA	many	TRBV6-5	TRBJ2-1	TGTGCCAGCAGTTACGTGGGGGAGCAGTTCTTC	CASSYVGEQFF
NA	many	TRBV6-5	TRBJ1-4	TGTGCCAGCAGTGTGACAGCATATACTGAAAAACTGTTTTTT	CASSVTAYTEKLFF
TRBD1	many	TRBV7-7	TRBJ2-5	TGTGCTAGCAGCCCCGGGACAGCGGCAGAGACCCAGTACTTC	CASSPGTAAETQYF
TRBD1	NA	TRBV9	TRBJ1-1	TGTGCCAGCAGCGCGGGACAGGCATTACAAGCTTTCTTT	CASSAGQALQAFF
TRBD1	NA	TRBV25-1	TRBJ2-6	TGTGCCAGCAGAGGACAGGGGGGTTCCGGGGCCAACGTCCTGACTTTC	CASRGQGGSGANVLTF
NA	medium-sized	TRBV6-4	TRBJ2-6	TGTGCCAGCAGTGACGGATTCTCTGGGGCCAACGTCCTGACTTTC	CASSDGFSGANVLTF
NA	NA	TRBV29-1	TRBJ2-1	TGCAGCGTTGAAGGTTCACTAGTGAGGCCCTATGAGCAGTTCTTC	CSVEGSLVRPYEQFF
NA	NA	TRBV29-1	TRBJ1-2	TGCAGCGCACATGGCTACACCTTC	CSAHGYTF
NA	NA	TRBV11-2	TRBJ2-7	TGTGCCAGCAGCTTGGTTTTGACCTACGAGCAGTACTTC	CASSLVLTYEQYF
NA	many	TRBV7-7	TRBJ2-5	TGTGCTAGCAGCATAGGTGATCGTGGGACCCAAGAGACCCAGTACTTC	CASSIGDRGTQETQYF
NA	many	TRBV10-2	TRBJ2-2	TGCGCCAGCAGTCTTGATACGAACACCGGGGAGCTGTTTTTT	CASSLDTNTGELFF
NA	many	TRBV4-3	TRBJ1-1	TGCGCCAGCAGTCGAAAGCAGGGGATCGCTGAAGCTTTCTTT	CASSRKQGIAEAFF
TRBD1	NA	TRBV2	TRBJ1-4	TGTGCCAGCAGTGAAAAGGGGACAGGGGCTGAAAAACTGTTTTTT	CASSEKGTGAEKLFF
NA	many	TRBV7-2	TRBJ1-1	TGTGCCAGCAGCCAAGACGTGGGGCTAACTGAAGCTTTCTTT	CASSQDVGLTEAFF
TRBD1	many	TRBV7-2	TRBJ1-5	TGTGCCAGCAGCTCCATTTTCGCTGGGACAGCTAATCAGCCCCAGCATTTT	CASSSIFAGTANQPQHF
TRBD1	few	TRBV20-1	TRBJ2-7	TGCAGTGCTCAGGGCAGGGGGTACGAGCAGTACTTC	CSAQGRGYEQYF
NA	many	TRBV6-1	TRBJ2-3	TGTGCCGGGGCGTTTGCAGATACGCAGTATTTT	CAGAFADTQYF
NA	many	TRBV29-1	TRBJ2-3	TGCAGCGTTACAGGCTCAACTGGTACAGATACGCAGTATTTT	CSVTGSTGTDTQYF
NA	many	TRBV19	TRBJ1-2	TGTGCCAGTAGTTTCCGGGCAGGGGATGGCTACACCTTC	CASSFRAGDGYTF
NA	NA	TRBV19	TRBJ1-1	TGTGCCAGTAGGCTGTATCTGAACACTGAAGCTTTCTTT	CASRLYLNTEAFF
NA	NA	TRBV7-8	TRBJ2-1	TGTGCCAGCAGCTTAGAGGGTGCCATCAATGAGCAGTTCTTC	CASSLEGAINEQFF
NA	many	TRBV3-1	TRBJ2-7	TGTGCCAGCAGCCAAGACCCCTTCGCAGATTCCTACGAGCAGTACTTC	CASSQDPFADSYEQYF
TRBD1	few	TRBV3-1	TRBJ2-1	TGTGCCAGCAGCCAAGATTTTACAGGGGGAAACAATGAGCAGTTCTTC	CASSQDFTGGNNEQFF
TRBD2	few	TRBV9	TRBJ2-1	TGTGCCAGCAGCCACCGACTAGCGGGGGTCCACAATGAGCAGTTCTTC	CASSHRLAGVHNEQFF
TRBD1	medium-sized	TRBV4-3	TRBJ1-2	TGCGCCAGCAGCCAAGATCCCGGACAGGGGAACTATGGCTACACCTTC	CASSQDPGQGNYGYTF
TRBD1	NA	TRBV18	TRBJ1-1	TGTGCCAGCTTATCGACAGGGCCGCCTTTAGGGACTGAAGCTTTCTTT	CASLSTGPPLGTEAFF
NA	medium-sized	TRBV6-6	TRBJ1-6	TGTGCCAGCAGTTACTATGCGGGGACGGTGTATAATTCACCCCTCCACTTT	CASSYYAGTVYNSPLHF
NA	NA	TRBV9	TRBJ2-5	TGTGCCAGCACCCTCTTAGGGTCGATGGAGGAGACCCAGTACTTC	CASTLLGSMEETQYF
TRBD2	many	TRBV12-3/TRBV12-4	TRBJ2-3	TGTGCCAGCAGTTTATGGGGGGGAGACACAGATACGCAGTATTTT	CASSLWGGDTDTQYF
NA	NA	TRBV19	TRBJ1-1	TGTGCCAGTAGTCTCCAGGGTGGAGGCACTGAAGCTTTCTTT	CASSLQGGGTEAFF
NA	many	TRBV7-2	TRBJ2-5	TGTGCCAGCAGCTTATCTCCATTGCAAGAGACCCAGTACTTC	CASSLSPLQETQYF
NA	few	TRBV4-3	TRBJ2-7	TGCGCCAGCAGCCAAGCAAGATACTCCTACGAGCAGTACTTC	CASSQARYSYEQYF